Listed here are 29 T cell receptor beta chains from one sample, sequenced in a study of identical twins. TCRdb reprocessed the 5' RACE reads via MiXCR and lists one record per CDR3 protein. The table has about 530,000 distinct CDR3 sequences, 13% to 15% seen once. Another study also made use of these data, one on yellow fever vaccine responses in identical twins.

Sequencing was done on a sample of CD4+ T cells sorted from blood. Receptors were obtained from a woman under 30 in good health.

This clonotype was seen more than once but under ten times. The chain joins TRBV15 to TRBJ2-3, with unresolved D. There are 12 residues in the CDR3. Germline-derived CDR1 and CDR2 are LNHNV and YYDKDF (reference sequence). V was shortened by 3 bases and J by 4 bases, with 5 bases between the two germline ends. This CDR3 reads CATSSWSDTQYF. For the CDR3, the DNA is TGTGCCACCAGCAGTTGGTCAGATACGCAGTATTTT.

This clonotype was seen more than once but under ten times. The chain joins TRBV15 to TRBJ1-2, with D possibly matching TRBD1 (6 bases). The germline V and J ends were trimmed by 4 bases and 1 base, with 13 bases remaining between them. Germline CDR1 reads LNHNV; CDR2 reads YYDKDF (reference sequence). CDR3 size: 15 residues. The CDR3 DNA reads TGTGCCACCAGCAATACCAGGGGACTTAACTATGGCTACACCTTC. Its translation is CATSNTRGLNYGYTF.

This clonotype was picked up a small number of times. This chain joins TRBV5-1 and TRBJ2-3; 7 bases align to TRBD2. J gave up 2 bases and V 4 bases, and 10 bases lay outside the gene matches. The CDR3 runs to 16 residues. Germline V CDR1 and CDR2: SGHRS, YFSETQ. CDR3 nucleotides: TGCGCCAGCAGCCTGGAGGCTAGCGGACTCACAGATACGCAGTATTTT. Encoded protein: CASSLEASGLTDTQYF.

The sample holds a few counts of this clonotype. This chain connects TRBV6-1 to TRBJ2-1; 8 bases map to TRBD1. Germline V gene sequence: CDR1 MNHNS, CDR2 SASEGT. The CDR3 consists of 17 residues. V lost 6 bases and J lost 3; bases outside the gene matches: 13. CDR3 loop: CASSSRTGRVGYNEQFF. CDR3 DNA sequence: TGTGCCAGCAGCTCCCGGACAGGGCGAGTGGGCTACAATGAGCAGTTCTTC.

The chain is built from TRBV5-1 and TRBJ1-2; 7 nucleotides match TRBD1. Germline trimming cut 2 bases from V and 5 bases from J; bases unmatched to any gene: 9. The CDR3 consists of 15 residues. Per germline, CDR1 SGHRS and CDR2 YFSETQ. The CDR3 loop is CASSFASGGHYGYTF. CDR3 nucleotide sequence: TGCGCCAGCAGCTTCGCTTCAGGGGGGCATTATGGCTACACCTTC.

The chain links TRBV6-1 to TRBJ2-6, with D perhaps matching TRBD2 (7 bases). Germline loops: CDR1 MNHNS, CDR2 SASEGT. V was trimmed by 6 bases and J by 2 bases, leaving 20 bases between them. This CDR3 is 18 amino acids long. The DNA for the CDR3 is TGTGCCAGCAGCCAGGGGAGACGGGGGGCAACTGGGGCCAACGTCCTGACTTTC. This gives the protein CASSQGRRGATGANVLTF.

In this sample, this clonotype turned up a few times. CDR3 residues: CASSLYGEAEQYF. The CDR3 DNA is TGTGCCAGCAGTTTATACGGGGAAGCCGAGCAGTACTTC. The rearrangement joins TRBV27 to TRBJ2-7; a weak D match, TRBD2 (5 bases). Trimming shortened V by 1 base and J by 6 bases, and 10 bases separated the two germline ends. The CDR3 contains 13 residues. The V gene's germline CDR1 is MNHEY and CDR2 SMNVEV (reference sequence).

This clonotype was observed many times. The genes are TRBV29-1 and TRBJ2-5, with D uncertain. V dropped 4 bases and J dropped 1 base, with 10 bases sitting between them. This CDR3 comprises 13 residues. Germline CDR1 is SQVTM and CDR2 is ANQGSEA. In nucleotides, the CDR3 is TGCAGCGTTGGGGGTGGCAGCCAAGAGACCCAGTACTTC. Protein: CSVGGGSQETQYF.

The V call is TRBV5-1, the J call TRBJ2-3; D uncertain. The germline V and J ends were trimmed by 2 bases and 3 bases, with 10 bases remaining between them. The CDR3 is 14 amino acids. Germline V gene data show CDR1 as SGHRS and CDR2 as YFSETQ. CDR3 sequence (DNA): TGCGCCAGCAGCTTTTCTAGGTGGACAGATACGCAGTATTTT. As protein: CASSFSRWTDTQYF. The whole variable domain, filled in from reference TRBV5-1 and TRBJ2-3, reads KAGVTQTPRYLIKTRGQQVTLSCSPISGHRSVSWYQQTPGQGLQFLFEYFSETQRNKGNFPGRFSGRQFSNSRSEMNVSTLELGDSALYLCASSFSRWTDTQYFGPGTRLTVL.

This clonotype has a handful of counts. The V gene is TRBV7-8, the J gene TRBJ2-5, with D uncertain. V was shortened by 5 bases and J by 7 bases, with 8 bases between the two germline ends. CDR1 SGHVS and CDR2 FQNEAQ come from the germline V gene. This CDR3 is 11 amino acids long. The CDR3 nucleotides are TGTGCCAGCAGCCGCGACGGGACCCAGTACTTC. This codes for CASSRDGTQYF.

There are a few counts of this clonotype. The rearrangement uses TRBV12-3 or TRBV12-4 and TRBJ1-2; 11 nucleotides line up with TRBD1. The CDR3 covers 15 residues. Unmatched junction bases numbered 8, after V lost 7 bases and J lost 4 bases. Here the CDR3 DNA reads TGTGCCAGCACAAAGGACAGGGGGCTCGTCTATGGCTACACCTTC. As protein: CASTKDRGLVYGYTF.

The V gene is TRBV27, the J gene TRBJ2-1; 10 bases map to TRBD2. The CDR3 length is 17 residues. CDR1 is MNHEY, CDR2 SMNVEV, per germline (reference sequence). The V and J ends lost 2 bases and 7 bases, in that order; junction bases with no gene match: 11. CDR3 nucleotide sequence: TGTGCCAGCAGTTTACGAACGGGAGCGGGAGGGAAGAATGAGCAGTTCTTC. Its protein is CASSLRTGAGGKNEQFF.

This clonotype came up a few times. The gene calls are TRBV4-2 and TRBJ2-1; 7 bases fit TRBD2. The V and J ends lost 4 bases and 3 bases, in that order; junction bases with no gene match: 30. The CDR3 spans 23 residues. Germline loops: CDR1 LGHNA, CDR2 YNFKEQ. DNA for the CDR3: TGTGCCAGCAGCCGTCTAGAGTCCCCGGGAAAGTTGACTAGCAGCAGAAACTACAATGAGCAGTTCTTC. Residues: CASSRLESPGKLTSSRNYNEQFF.

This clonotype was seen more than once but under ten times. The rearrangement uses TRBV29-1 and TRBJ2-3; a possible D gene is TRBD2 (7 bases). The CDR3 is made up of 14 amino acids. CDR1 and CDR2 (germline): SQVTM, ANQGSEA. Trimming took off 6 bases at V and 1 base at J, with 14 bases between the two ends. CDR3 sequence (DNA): TGCAGCGTGGGGGGGCAGGGGCGCACAGATACGCAGTATTTT. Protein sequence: CSVGGQGRTDTQYF.

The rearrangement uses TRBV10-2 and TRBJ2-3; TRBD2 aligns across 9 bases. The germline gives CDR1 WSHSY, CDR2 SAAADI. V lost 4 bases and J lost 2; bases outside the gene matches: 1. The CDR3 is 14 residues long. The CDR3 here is CASSASGVTDTQYF. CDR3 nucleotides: TGCGCCAGCAGTGCTAGCGGGGTCACAGATACGCAGTATTTT.

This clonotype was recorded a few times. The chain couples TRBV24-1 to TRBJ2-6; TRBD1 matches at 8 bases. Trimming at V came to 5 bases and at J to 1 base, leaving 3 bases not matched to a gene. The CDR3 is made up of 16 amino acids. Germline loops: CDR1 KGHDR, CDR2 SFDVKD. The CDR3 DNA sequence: TGTGCCACCAGTGGACAGGGGTATTCTGGGGCCAACGTCCTGACTTTC. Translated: CATSGQGYSGANVLTF.

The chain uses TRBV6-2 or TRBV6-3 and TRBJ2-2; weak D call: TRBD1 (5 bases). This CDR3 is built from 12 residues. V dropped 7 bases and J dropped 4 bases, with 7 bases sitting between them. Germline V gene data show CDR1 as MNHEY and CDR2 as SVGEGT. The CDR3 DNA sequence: TGTGCCAGCAAAAGGGGCACCGGGGAGCTGTTTTTT. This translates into CASKRGTGELFF.

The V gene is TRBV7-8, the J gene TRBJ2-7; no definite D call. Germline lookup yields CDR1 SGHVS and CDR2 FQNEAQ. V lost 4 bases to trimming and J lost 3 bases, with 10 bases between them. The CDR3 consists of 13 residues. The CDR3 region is CASSSAPNYEQYV. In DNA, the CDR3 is TGTGCCAGCAGCTCCGCACCCAACTACGAGCAGTACGTC.

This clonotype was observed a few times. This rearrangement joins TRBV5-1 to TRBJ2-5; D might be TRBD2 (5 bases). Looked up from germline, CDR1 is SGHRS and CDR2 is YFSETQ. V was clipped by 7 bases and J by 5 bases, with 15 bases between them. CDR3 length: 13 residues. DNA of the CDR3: TGCGCCAGCCGAGCCAATTCGGGGGAGACCCAGTACTTC. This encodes CASRANSGETQYF.

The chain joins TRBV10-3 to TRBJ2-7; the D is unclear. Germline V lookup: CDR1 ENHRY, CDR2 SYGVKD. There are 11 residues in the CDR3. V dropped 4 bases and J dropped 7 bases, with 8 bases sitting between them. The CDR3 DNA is TGTGCCATCAGTGTGTACGGGGAGCAGTACTTC. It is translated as CAISVYGEQYF.

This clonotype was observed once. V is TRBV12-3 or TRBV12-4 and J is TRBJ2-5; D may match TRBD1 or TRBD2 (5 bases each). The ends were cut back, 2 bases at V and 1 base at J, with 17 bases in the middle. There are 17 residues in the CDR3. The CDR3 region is CASSLKSRHGGQETQYF. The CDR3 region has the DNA TGTGCCAGCAGTTTAAAGAGCCGGCATGGGGGCCAAGAGACCCAGTACTTC.

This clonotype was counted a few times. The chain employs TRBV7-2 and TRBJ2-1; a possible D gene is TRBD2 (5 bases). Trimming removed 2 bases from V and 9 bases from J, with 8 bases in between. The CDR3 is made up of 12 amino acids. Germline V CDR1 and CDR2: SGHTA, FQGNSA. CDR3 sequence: CASSLIAGEQFF. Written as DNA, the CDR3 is TGTGCCAGCAGCTTAATCGCGGGTGAGCAGTTCTTC.

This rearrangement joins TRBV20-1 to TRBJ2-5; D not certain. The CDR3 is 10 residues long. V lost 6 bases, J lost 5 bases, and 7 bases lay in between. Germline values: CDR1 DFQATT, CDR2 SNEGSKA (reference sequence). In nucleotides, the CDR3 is TGCAGTGCCGCGCCCGAGACCCAGTACTTC. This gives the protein CSAAPETQYF.

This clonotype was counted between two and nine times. CDR3 protein: CSASRDRALAAANTGELFF. CDR3 in DNA: TGCAGTGCTAGCCGGGACAGGGCACTAGCGGCCGCGAACACCGGGGAGCTGTTTTTT. V usage is TRBV20-1 and J usage is TRBJ2-2; D is perhaps TRBD1 (9 bases). The length of the CDR3 is 19 residues. With 3 bases removed from V and 0 bases from J, the gap between germline ends came to 23 bases. Germline loops: CDR1 DFQATT, CDR2 SNEGSKA (reference sequence).

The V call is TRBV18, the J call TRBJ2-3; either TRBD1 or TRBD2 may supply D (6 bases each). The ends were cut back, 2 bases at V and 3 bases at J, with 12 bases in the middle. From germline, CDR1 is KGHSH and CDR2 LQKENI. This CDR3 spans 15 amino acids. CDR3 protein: CASSPSGGETDTQYF. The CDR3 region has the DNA TGTGCCAGCTCACCATCCGGGGGCGAGACAGATACGCAGTATTTT. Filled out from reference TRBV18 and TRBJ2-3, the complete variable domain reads NAGVMQNPRHLVRRRGQEARLRCSPMKGHSHVYWYRQLPEEGLKFMVYLQKENIIDESGMPKERFSAEFPKEGPSILRIQQVVRGDSAAYFCASSPSGGETDTQYFGPGTRLTVL.

CDR3 nucleotide sequence: TGTGCCAGCACTCGACAGGACCAAGAGACCCAGTACTTC. Protein: CASTRQDQETQYF. The V gene is TRBV6-1, the J gene TRBJ2-5, with a weak D call TRBD1 (6 bases). The V and J ends lost 7 bases and 0 bases respectively, with 9 bases between them. The CDR3 sequence is 13 residues long. Germline assignment: CDR1 MNHNS and CDR2 SASEGT.

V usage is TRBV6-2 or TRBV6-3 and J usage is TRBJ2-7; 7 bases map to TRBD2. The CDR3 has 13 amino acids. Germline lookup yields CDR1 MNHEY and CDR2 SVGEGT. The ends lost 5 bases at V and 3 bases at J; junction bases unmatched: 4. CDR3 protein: CASSRAGYYEQYF. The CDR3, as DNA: TGTGCCAGCAGTAGAGCGGGGTACTACGAGCAGTACTTC.

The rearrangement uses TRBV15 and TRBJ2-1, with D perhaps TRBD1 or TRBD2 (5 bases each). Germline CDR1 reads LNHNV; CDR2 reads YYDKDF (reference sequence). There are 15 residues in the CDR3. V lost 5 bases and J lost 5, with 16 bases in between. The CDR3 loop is CATSWTGTADNEQFF. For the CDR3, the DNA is TGTGCCACCAGCTGGACCGGGACGGCGGACAATGAGCAGTTCTTC.

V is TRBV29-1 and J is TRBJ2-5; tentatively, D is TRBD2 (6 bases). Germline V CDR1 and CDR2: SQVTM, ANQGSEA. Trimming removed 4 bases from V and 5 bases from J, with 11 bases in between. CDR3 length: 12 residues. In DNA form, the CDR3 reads TGCAGCGTTGGTTGGGGGGTGGAGACCCAGTACTTC. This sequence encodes CSVGWGVETQYF.